A selection of T cell receptor beta chains follows, all from one sample in a study of blood T cell repertoires in COVID-19. Libraries were prepared by immunoSEQ multiplex PCR; TCRdb keeps only in-frame clonotypes and omits some of them. The table records approximately 71,000 clones, around three quarters of them present only once. Sequenced: peripheral blood. Receptors were obtained from a man aged 55 to 70 with active or convalescent COVID-19. The CDR3 runs from the conserved cysteine through the conserved F or W. Fields, in order: CDR3 protein, V gene.

CASRALGTPNTEAFF | TRBV6-5
CASSQFLKETQYF | TRBV3-1/TRBV3-2
CASSGAQGQGWKKLFF | TRBV25-1
CASSWTGGGPMNTEAFF | TRBV7-9
CASSGEETQYF | TRBV7-9
CASSEAGGASYEQYF | TRBV6-1
CASSPRLGTTKNTEAFF | TRBV28
CASSLGPATNEKLFF | TRBV28
CASIRTPNTEAFF | TRBV2
CASSLEGETQYF | TRBV5-1
CASRETSGFQETQYF | TRBV2
CSVDRGPEAFF | TRBV29-1
CASSLEGGEAFF | TRBV5-1
CASREANEKLFF | TRBV28
CASSVQGWSTGELFF | TRBV7-2
CASSYSGTSGGWDTQYF | TRBV6-2/TRBV6-3
CASSPYSGGTDTQYF | TRBV18
CASSMKFSGHPANEKLFF | TRBV19
CASSERAGYWYEQYF | TRBV6-1
CASSLAGANTGELFF | TRBV3-1/TRBV3-2
CASSQRYGTAQLGRNTIYF | TRBV3-1/TRBV3-2
CASSPWDRAPNTEAFF | TRBV5-4
CASSRTGPYEQYF | TRBV6-5
CASKGRTVPITDTQYF | TRBV2
CASKTSGTGRYEQYF | TRBV6-5